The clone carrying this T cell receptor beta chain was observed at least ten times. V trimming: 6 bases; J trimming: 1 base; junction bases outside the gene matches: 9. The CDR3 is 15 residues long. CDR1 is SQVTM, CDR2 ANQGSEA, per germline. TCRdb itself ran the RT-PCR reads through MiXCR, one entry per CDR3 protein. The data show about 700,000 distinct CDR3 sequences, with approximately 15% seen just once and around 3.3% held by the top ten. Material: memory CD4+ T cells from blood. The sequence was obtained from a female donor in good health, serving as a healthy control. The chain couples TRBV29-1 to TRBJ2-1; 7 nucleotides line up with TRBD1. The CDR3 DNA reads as TGCAGCGTAAAAGGGACAGAAGAATCCTACAATGAGCAGTTCTTC. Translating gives CSVKGTEESYNEQFF.